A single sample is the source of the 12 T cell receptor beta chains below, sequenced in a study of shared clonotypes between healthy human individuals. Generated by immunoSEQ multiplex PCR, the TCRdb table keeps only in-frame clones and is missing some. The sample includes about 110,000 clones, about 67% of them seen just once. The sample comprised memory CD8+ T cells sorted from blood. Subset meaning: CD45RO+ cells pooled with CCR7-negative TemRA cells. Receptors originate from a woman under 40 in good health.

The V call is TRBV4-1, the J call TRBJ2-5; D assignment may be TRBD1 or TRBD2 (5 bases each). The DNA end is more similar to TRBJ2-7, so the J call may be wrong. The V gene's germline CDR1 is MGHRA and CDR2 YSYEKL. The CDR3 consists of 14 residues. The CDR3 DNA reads TGCGCCAGCAGCCCCAGGGTAGCGCAGTACGAGCAGTACTTC. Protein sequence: CASSPRVAQYEQYF.

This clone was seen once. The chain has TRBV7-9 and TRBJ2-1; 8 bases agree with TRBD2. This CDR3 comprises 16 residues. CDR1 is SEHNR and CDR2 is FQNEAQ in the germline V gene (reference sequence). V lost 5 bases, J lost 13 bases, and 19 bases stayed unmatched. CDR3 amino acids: CASSLPPSSGRSAQFF. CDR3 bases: TGTGCCAGCAGCCTCCCCCCCTCGAGCGGGAGATCAGCACAGTTCTTC.

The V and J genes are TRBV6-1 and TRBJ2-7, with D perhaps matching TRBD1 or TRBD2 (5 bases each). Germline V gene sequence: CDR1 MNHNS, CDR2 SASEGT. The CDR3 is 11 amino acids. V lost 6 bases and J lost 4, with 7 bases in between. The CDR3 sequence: CASRRGYEQYF. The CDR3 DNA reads TGTGCCAGCAGGAGGGGATACGAGCAGTACTTC.

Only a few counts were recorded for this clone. CDR3 nucleotides: TGTGCCAGCAGTGCCATCCCGGGACTAGAGAGTTACGAGCAGTACTTC. It codes for CASSAIPGLESYEQYF. This chain connects TRBV2 to TRBJ2-7, with 8 bases fitting TRBD2. Per germline, CDR1 SNHLY and CDR2 FYNNEI. V dropped 4 bases and J dropped 4; count of bases not matched to a gene: 12. The CDR3 loop spans 16 amino acids.

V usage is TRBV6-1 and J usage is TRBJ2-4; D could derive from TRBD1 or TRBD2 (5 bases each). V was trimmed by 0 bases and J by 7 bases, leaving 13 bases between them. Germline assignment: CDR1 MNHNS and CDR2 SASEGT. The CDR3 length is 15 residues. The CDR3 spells CASSEAPGTGNIQYF. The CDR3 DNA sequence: TGTGCCAGCAGTGAAGCCCCCGGGACCGGCAACATTCAGTACTTC.

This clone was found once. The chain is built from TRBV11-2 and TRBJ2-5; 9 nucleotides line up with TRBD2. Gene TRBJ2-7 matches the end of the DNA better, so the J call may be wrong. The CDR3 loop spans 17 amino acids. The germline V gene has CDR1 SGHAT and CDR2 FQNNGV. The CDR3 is CASSLEPLAGRVDEQYF. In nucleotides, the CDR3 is TGTGCCAGCAGCTTAGAGCCGCTAGCGGGGCGTGTTGACGAGCAGTACTTC.

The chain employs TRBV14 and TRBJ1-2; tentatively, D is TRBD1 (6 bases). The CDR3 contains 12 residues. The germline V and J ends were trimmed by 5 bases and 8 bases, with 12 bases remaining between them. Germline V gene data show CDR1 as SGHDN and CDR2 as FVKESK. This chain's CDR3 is CASSLTGLGYTF. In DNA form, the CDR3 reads TGTGCCAGCAGCTTAACAGGGTTAGGCTACACCTTC.

The CDR3 spells CASSPSLPGDEQYF. The CDR3, as DNA: TGCGCCAGCAGCCCGTCCCTCCCGGGGGACGAGCAGTACTTC. V gene TRBV5-1 combines with J gene TRBJ2-7; D might be TRBD2 (6 bases). Germline CDR1 and CDR2: SGHRS and YFSETQ. This CDR3 is 14 amino acids long. V gave up 4 bases and J gave up 5 bases, with 16 bases separating them.

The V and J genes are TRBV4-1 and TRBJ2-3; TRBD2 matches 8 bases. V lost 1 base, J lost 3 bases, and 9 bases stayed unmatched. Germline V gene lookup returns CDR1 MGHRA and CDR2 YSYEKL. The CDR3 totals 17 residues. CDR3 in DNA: TGCGCCAGCAGCCAAGTTGAGGCAGCGGGAGAGACAGATACGCAGTATTTT. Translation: CASSQVEAAGETDTQYF.

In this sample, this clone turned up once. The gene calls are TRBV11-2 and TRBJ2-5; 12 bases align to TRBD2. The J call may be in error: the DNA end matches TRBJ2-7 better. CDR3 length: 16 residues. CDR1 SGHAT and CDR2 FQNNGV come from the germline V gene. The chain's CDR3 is CASSRTSGTSSYEQYF. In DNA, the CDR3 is TGTGCCAGCAGCCGGACTAGCGGGACGAGCTCCTACGAGCAGTACTTC.

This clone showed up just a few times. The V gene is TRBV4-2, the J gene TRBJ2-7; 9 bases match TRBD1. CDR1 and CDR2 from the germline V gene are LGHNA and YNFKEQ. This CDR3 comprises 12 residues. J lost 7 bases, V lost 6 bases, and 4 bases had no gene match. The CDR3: CASRATGGEQYF. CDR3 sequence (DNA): TGTGCCAGCAGAGCGACAGGGGGAGAGCAGTACTTC.

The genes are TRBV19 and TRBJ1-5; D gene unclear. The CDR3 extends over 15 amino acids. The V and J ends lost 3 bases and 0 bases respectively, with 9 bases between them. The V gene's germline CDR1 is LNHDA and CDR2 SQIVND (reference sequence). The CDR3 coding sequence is TGTGCCAGTAGTATTGCCCGTTATAGCAATCAGCCCCAGCATTTT. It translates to CASSIARYSNQPQHF.